This T cell receptor beta chain was identified in a study of T cell repertoires in cytomegalovirus infection. Across the study: Public signatures in TCR beta pointed to CMV infection and matching HLA type. Broader study findings: HLA-C-restricted, CMV-specific TCR beta clonotypes were dominant ex vivo. Pooled public TCR beta family frequency picked out CMV carriers with the relevant HLA.

This clonotype was seen many times. Its antigen is as yet unknown. Each CDR3 protein gets one entry after TCRdb re-called the reads with MiXCR. The sample lists roughly 230,000 distinct CDR3 sequences, 15% to 20% occurring once. Germline trimming cut 6 bases from V and 4 bases from J; bases unmatched to any gene: 4. Germline V CDR1 and CDR2: MNHEY, SVGAGI. This CDR3 comprises 13 residues. The rearrangement joins TRBV6-5 to TRBJ1-2, with 8 nucleotides matching TRBD1. Sequenced material: CD8+ T cells from PBMCs. The sequence was collected from a human donor in good health (CMV status not recorded). Some clones in this sample may be carry-over from other donors' samples. The chain's CDR3 is CASSITGGYGYTF. The DNA for the CDR3 is TGTGCCAGCAGCATAACAGGGGGCTATGGCTACACCTTC.